The present T cell receptor beta chain was sequenced within a study of CD8 T cells in ankylosing spondylitis. TCRdb reanalysed the 5' RACE reads using MiXCR and keeps one entry per CDR3 protein. Of 100,000 or so distinct CDR3 sequences in the sample, approximately 25% are singletons; the top ten hold 10% to 15%. In the case of this clonotype: What it recognizes is unknown.

Germline loops: CDR1 LGHDT, CDR2 YNNKEL (reference sequence). Unmatched junction bases numbered 8, after V lost 0 bases and J lost 2 bases. The CDR3 is made up of 17 amino acids. General study points: Ankylosing spondylitis blood seemed to carry a telltale TCR beta motif made of several highly homologous variants.

The receptor comes from a male donor with ankylosing spondylitis. The sample was synovial fluid, either unsorted or a sorted T cell fraction (not recorded which). V is TRBV3-1 and J is TRBJ2-7, with 9 positions matching TRBD2. Written as DNA, the CDR3 is TGTGCCAGCAGCCAAGAAGGGGTACTAGCGGGTCCCTACGAGCAGTACTTC. Translation: CASSQEGVLAGPYEQYF.